The 27 T cell receptor beta chains in this list originate from one sample, sequenced in a study of T-cell reconstitution after alpha-beta-depleted transplantation in children (dated by TCRdb to the mid-2010s). Library preparation used PCR. The instrument given in TCRdb is Illumina HiSeq 2500. TCR libraries were prepared with molecular barcoding, using unique molecular identifiers to normalize TCRbeta repertoire quantification. TCRdb trimmed public reads at Q25 via fastp, called clones via MiXCR and kept in-frame beta chains. All rows with the same CDR3 protein become a single entry with the most common DNA and genes. The sample table lists around 580,000 distinct CDR3 sequences, 23% of them with a count of one. Clones ranked in the top ten supply roughly 13% of the sample. The label giving this sample's treatment or condition can be read as: allogeneic hematopoietic cell transplantation with graft depleted of TCRalphabeta T cells and CD19 B cells.

The sequences come from PBMCs, mostly from graft donor cells, collected 360 days after TCRalphabeta/CD19-depleted stem cell transplant. The receptors derive from a boy in the first two years of life who had a stem cell transplant for acute myeloid leukemia, so the T cells may come from the graft donor.

This chain links TRBV4-2 with TRBJ1-1, with D perhaps TRBD1 (5 bases). The germline gives CDR1 LGHNA, CDR2 YNFKEQ. CDR3 length: 11 amino acids. V lost 5 bases and J 12 bases, leaving 13 bases between the germline ends. The CDR3 coding sequence is TGTGCCAGCAGCGAAACCCAGGGAACTTTCTTT. Translation gives CASSETQGTFF.

This clonotype was seen more than once but under ten times. The chain employs TRBV29-1 and TRBJ2-7, with 9 bases that match TRBD1. This CDR3 is 12 amino acids long. The germline CDR1 and CDR2 sequences are SQVTM and ANQGSEA. The ends lost 5 bases at V and 5 bases at J; junction bases unmatched: 4. Written as DNA, the CDR3 is TGCAGCGTTCGGACAGGGGAGGACGAGCAGTACTTC. The encoded protein is CSVRTGEDEQYF.

The chain employs TRBV4-2 and TRBJ1-2; D unresolved. The V gene lost 4 bases and the J gene lost 4 bases, with 28 bases spanning the gap. Germline CDR1 is LGHNA and CDR2 is YNFKEQ. This CDR3 is 19 amino acids long. The CDR3 region has the DNA TGTGCCAGCAGCCTCTCGTCCTCCCCGACGGACCTGCCCGGCTATGGCTACACCTTC. The encoded protein is CASSLSSSPTDLPGYGYTF.

This clonotype was counted once. The chain employs TRBV6-1 and TRBJ2-7; D uncertain. V was pared by 3 bases and J by 3 bases, with 15 bases between. This CDR3 has 15 amino acids. Per germline, CDR1 MNHNS and CDR2 SASEGT. The CDR3 spells CASSDLGTGVYEQYV. CDR3 bases: TGTGCCAGCAGTGACCTGGGCACTGGAGTCTACGAGCAGTACGTC.

CDR3 sequence: CASSLEGTVNEKLFF. For the CDR3, the DNA is TGTGCCAGCAGCTTAGAAGGGACAGTAAATGAAAAACTGTTTTTT. The chain has TRBV7-9 and TRBJ1-4, with 7 bases that match TRBD1. After removal of 1 base from V and 5 bases from J, the junction contained 4 bases not matched to a gene. The CDR3 has 15 residues. In germline, CDR1 is SEHNR, CDR2 FQNEAQ (reference sequence).

The chain joins TRBV20-1 to TRBJ1-1; D not certain. Trimming took off 1 base at V and 11 bases at J, with 8 bases between the two ends. The germline CDR1 and CDR2 sequences are DFQATT and SNEGSKA (reference sequence). This CDR3 comprises 10 residues. The CDR3 DNA reads as TGCAGTGCTAGAGGGAGAGAGGCTTTCTTT. Translated: CSARGREAFF.

Ten or more counts support this clonotype. The gene calls are TRBV2 and TRBJ2-5; a weak D match, TRBD1 (5 bases). This CDR3 region has 13 residues. The germline V gene has CDR1 SNHLY and CDR2 FYNNEI. Trimming shortened V by 4 bases and J by 2 bases, and 8 bases separated the two germline ends. CDR3 sequence: CASSVDRQETQYF. The CDR3 DNA is TGTGCCAGCAGTGTAGACAGACAAGAGACCCAGTACTTC.

The V gene is TRBV29-1, the J gene TRBJ2-3; TRBD2 matches at 13 bases. This CDR3 spans 18 amino acids. The germline gives CDR1 SQVTM, CDR2 ANQGSEA. The trim removed 1 base at V and 2 bases at J, leaving 9 bases unmatched. The CDR3: CSVEGLAGGPEFTDTQYF. The CDR3 DNA sequence: TGCAGCGTTGAAGGACTAGCGGGGGGCCCTGAATTCACAGATACGCAGTATTTT.

There are many counts of this clonotype. The V gene is TRBV5-1, the J gene TRBJ2-5; D remains ambiguous. The CDR3 length is 13 residues. The V end was cut by 7 bases, the J end by 1 base, with 11 bases between. Germline assignment: CDR1 SGHRS and CDR2 YFSETQ. CDR3: CASDPGSQETQYF. In DNA form, the CDR3 reads TGCGCCAGCGACCCCGGCAGCCAAGAGACCCAGTACTTC.

This clonotype showed up many times. The chain combines TRBV4-3 with TRBJ2-1; 11 nucleotides match TRBD2. The J segment lost 6 bases and the V segment lost 6 bases, leaving 10 bases of the junction unmatched. Germline CDR1 and CDR2: LGHNA and YSLEER. This CDR3 has 16 amino acids. DNA of the CDR3: TGCGCCAGCAGTCCCCGGGCTAGCGGGGGGACCAATGAGCAGTTCTTC. This gives the protein CASSPRASGGTNEQFF.

This clonotype was counted many times. This chain links TRBV25-1 with TRBJ1-6; possible D gene TRBD1, 5 bases. The CDR3 totals 14 residues. CDR1 and CDR2 from the germline V gene are MGHDK and SYGVNS. V gave up 7 bases and J gave up 6 bases, with 13 bases separating them. The CDR3 bases are TGTGCCAGCACTCCCTCCAGGGCTAATTCACCCCTCCACTTT. Protein sequence: CASTPSRANSPLHF.

This clonotype was seen more than once but under ten times. This chain uses TRBV20-1 with TRBJ2-3; 9 bases match TRBD1. The germline gives CDR1 DFQATT, CDR2 SNEGSKA (reference sequence). Trimming cost V 5 bases and J 2 bases; bases outside gene matches: 11. The CDR3 is 16 amino acids. The CDR3 protein is CSAGYPGQGITDTQYF. CDR3 DNA sequence: TGCAGTGCTGGCTATCCGGGACAGGGAATCACAGATACGCAGTATTTT.

A few counts support this clonotype. This chain connects TRBV29-1 to TRBJ1-1; 7 bases map to TRBD1. Germline CDR1 and CDR2: SQVTM and ANQGSEA. The CDR3 loop spans 11 amino acids. Losses at the gene ends were 6 bases for V and 8 bases for J; bases not matched to a gene: 6. CDR3 in DNA: TGCAGCGTGACAGGGAGGAGGGAAGCTTTCTTT. Encoded protein: CSVTGRREAFF.

The sample holds a few counts of this clonotype. The V call is TRBV13, the J call TRBJ2-2; D not resolved. Trimming shortened V by 2 bases and J by 7 bases, and 8 bases separated the two germline ends. Germline values: CDR1 PRHDT, CDR2 FYEKMQ (reference sequence). This CDR3 has 13 residues. The CDR3 here is CASSLLVDGELFF. The CDR3 DNA follows: TGTGCCAGCAGCTTACTAGTGGACGGGGAGCTGTTTTTT.

This clonotype appeared a few times. This chain connects TRBV4-2 to TRBJ1-2, with D perhaps TRBD1 (5 bases). CDR1 LGHNA and CDR2 YNFKEQ come from the germline V gene. Between the trimmed V and J ends, which lost 3 bases and 8 bases, there was a span of 22 bases. The CDR3 extends over 16 amino acids. The CDR3: CASSQAPGPRNLGYTF. The DNA of the CDR3 is TGTGCCAGCAGCCAGGCCCCGGGACCCAGAAATTTGGGCTACACCTTC.

This clonotype was observed many times. The rearrangement uses TRBV10-2 and TRBJ2-5; TRBD2 agrees at 12 bases. The V gene end was trimmed by 7 bases and the J gene end by 5 bases; junction bases not matched to a gene: 5. CDR1 is WSHSY and CDR2 is SAAADI in the germline V gene. CDR3 length equals 14 residues. CDR3 protein: CASKTSGGGETQYF. CDR3 DNA: TGCGCCAGCAAGACTAGCGGGGGAGGGGAGACCCAGTACTTC.

The V call is TRBV28, the J call TRBJ2-5; tentative D call: TRBD1 (6 bases). Germline V gene sequence: CDR1 MDHEN, CDR2 SYDVKM. The ends were cut back, 6 bases at V and 5 bases at J, with 16 bases in the middle. This CDR3 is 14 amino acids long. This chain's CDR3 is CASSLEDSRETQYF. CDR3 in DNA: TGTGCCAGCAGCCTAGAGGACAGTCGGGAGACCCAGTACTTC.

This chain connects TRBV29-1 to TRBJ1-2; TRBD1 matches 8 bases. The ends lost 0 bases at V and 6 bases at J; junction bases unmatched: 6. Germline CDR1 is SQVTM and CDR2 is ANQGSEA. This CDR3 has 14 residues. CDR3 nucleotide sequence: TGCAGCGTTGAAGATGTTAACAGGGGGAATGGCTACACCTTC. Translated: CSVEDVNRGNGYTF.

The V gene is TRBV5-5, the J gene TRBJ1-6, with 10 bases lining up with TRBD1. V trimming: 4 bases; J trimming: 10 bases; junction bases outside the gene matches: 5. The CDR3 has 14 amino acids. Germline CDR1 SGHKS, CDR2 YYEKEE (reference sequence). CDR3 amino acids: CASSNDRGPSPLHF. The CDR3 DNA reads as TGTGCCAGCAGCAATGACAGGGGGCCCTCACCCCTCCACTTT.

This clonotype was counted ten times or more. V usage is TRBV3-1 and J usage is TRBJ1-2; 8 bases align to TRBD1. This CDR3 has 14 residues. The V gene's germline CDR1 is LGHDT and CDR2 YNNKEL (reference sequence). The V and J ends lost 6 bases and 5 bases, in that order; junction bases with no gene match: 8. The CDR3 bases are TGTGCCAGCAGGGCCGCAGGGGGCTTATATGGCTACACCTTC. This gives the protein CASRAAGGLYGYTF.

This clonotype occurred many times. This chain connects TRBV4-3 to TRBJ2-7; 7 positions agree with TRBD1. With V trimmed by 3 bases and J by 2 bases, 10 bases remained unmatched. Germline CDR1 is LGHNA and CDR2 is YSLEER. CDR3 length: 16 residues. The CDR3 sequence is CASSQGRAGGPYEQYF. For the CDR3, the DNA is TGCGCCAGCAGCCAGGGGAGAGCAGGGGGTCCCTACGAGCAGTACTTC.

There are a few counts of this clonotype. The chain uses TRBV29-1 and TRBJ2-5; TRBD1 matches 7 bases. The junction had 12 bases not matched to a gene; V was cut back by 7 bases and J by 1 base. The CDR3 covers 15 residues. CDR1 SQVTM and CDR2 ANQGSEA come from the germline V gene. CDR3 sequence: CSALKDRYFQETQYF. The CDR3 DNA reads TGCAGCGCCCTCAAGGACAGGTACTTCCAAGAGACCCAGTACTTC.

This clonotype was seen at least ten times. The chain is built from TRBV3-1 and TRBJ2-3; D call uncertain. Germline V gene sequence: CDR1 LGHDT, CDR2 YNNKEL (reference sequence). The CDR3 length is 14 residues. The V gene lost 5 bases and the J gene lost 6 bases, with 15 bases spanning the gap. The CDR3 loop is CASSSGSRTDTQYF. The CDR3 DNA reads as TGTGCCAGCAGCTCCGGGTCCAGGACGGATACGCAGTATTTT.

In this sample, this clonotype turned up a few times. This sequence joins TRBV20-1 and TRBJ2-7; TRBD1 matches 7 bases. The V segment lost 6 bases and the J segment 7 bases; nucleotides outside the gene matches: 12. The germline gives CDR1 DFQATT, CDR2 SNEGSKA (reference sequence). This CDR3 spans 13 amino acids. Here the CDR3 reads CSARAEGGNEQYF. CDR3 sequence (DNA): TGCAGTGCGAGGGCTGAAGGGGGCAATGAGCAGTACTTC.

This clonotype has at least ten counts. This chain links TRBV3-1 with TRBJ1-1; D is ambiguous. Germline-derived CDR1 and CDR2 are LGHDT and YNNKEL (reference sequence). The CDR3 loop spans 14 amino acids. Trimming pared 1 base from V and 2 bases from J, leaving 8 bases between. CDR3 protein: CASSQASRNTEAFF. Here the CDR3 DNA reads TGTGCCAGCAGCCAAGCTTCCCGAAACACTGAAGCTTTCTTT.

This clonotype was seen only a few times. The chain links TRBV6-5 to TRBJ2-3; 10 nucleotides line up with TRBD2. The CDR3 spans 18 residues. Germline V lookup: CDR1 MNHEY, CDR2 SVGAGI. The V gene end was trimmed by 0 bases and the J gene end by 5 bases; junction bases not matched to a gene: 11. The chain's CDR3 is CASSYSSASGGRIDTQYF. Here the CDR3 DNA reads TGTGCCAGCAGTTACTCGAGTGCTAGCGGGGGAAGAATAGATACGCAGTATTTT.

This clonotype has at least ten counts. The J gene is TRBJ2-5, the V gene TRBV7-8, with D unclear. CDR3 size: 13 residues. V lost 3 bases, J lost 5 bases, and 10 bases lay in between. The germline V gene has CDR1 SGHVS and CDR2 FQNEAQ. The CDR3 reads CASSFGVRETQYF. The DNA of the CDR3 is TGTGCCAGCAGCTTTGGGGTTAGGGAGACCCAGTACTTC.